The rows below give T cell receptor beta chains drawn from one sample of a study of cytomegalovirus exposure and HLA in healthy donors. Sequenced by immunoSEQ multiplex PCR; TCRdb stores in-frame clones only, minus some. The repertoire holds approximately 220,000 clones, 82% seen once, with about 6% in the top ten. Sequenced material: PBMCs. The receptor source for this set is a man in his forties or fifties in good health and CMV-seropositive. The CDR3 runs from the conserved cysteine through the conserved F or W.

V gene: TRBV6-6; J gene: TRBJ2-2; CDR3 length: 16; CDR3 protein: CASSPQGGLNTGELFF
V gene: TRBV29-1; J gene: TRBJ2-1; CDR3 length: 14; CDR3 protein: CSVENSQQGYEQFF
V gene: TRBV7-2; J gene: TRBJ1-3; CDR3 length: 13; CDR3 protein: CASRGGPGHTIYF
V gene: TRBV27; J gene: TRBJ2-4; CDR3 length: 14; CDR3 protein: CASSSTGDGDIQYF
V gene: TRBV4-2; J gene: TRBJ2-7; CDR3 length: 14; CDR3 protein: CASSQVSDTYEQYF
V gene: TRBV29-1; J gene: TRBJ1-1; CDR3 length: 10; CDR3 protein: CSAEATEAFF
V gene: TRBV2; J gene: TRBJ2-1; CDR3 length: 14; CDR3 protein: CASSEALRAAEQFF
V gene: TRBV30; J gene: TRBJ1-1; CDR3 length: 12; CDR3 protein: CASARVGTEAFF
V gene: TRBV30; J gene: TRBJ1-2; CDR3 length: 13; CDR3 protein: CAWSYRDTYGYTF
V gene: TRBV2; J gene: TRBJ2-5; CDR3 length: 12; CDR3 protein: CASRTRSETQYF
V gene: TRBV9; J gene: TRBJ2-1; CDR3 length: 17; CDR3 protein: CASSHPIKREVEYEQFF
V gene: TRBV11-2; J gene: TRBJ2-7; CDR3 length: 14; CDR3 protein: CASSLTSGTGEQYF
V gene: TRBV7-9; J gene: TRBJ2-7; CDR3 length: 16; CDR3 protein: CASSLGMGQGAYEQYF
V gene: TRBV28; J gene: TRBJ2-7; CDR3 length: 13; CDR3 protein: CASSLGEIYEQYF
V gene: TRBV6-5; J gene: TRBJ2-7; CDR3 length: 14; CDR3 protein: CASSWLAGEGEQYF
V gene: TRBV9; J gene: TRBJ2-3; CDR3 length: 15; CDR3 protein: CASSRSGRGPDTQYF
V gene: TRBV6-6; J gene: TRBJ2-2; CDR3 length: 16; CDR3 protein: CASRLFSGRPTGELFF
V gene: TRBV4-2; J gene: TRBJ2-3; CDR3 length: 16; CDR3 protein: CASSQESGRAWDTQYF
V gene: TRBV7-6; J gene: TRBJ2-3; CDR3 length: 14; CDR3 protein: CASSSLGRTDTQYF
V gene: TRBV7-9; J gene: TRBJ2-1; CDR3 length: 17; CDR3 protein: CASSGLRGLAGVNEQFF
V gene: TRBV5-4; J gene: TRBJ2-2; CDR3 length: 17; CDR3 protein: CASSSGAGLKPTGELFF
V gene: TRBV27; J gene: TRBJ2-1; CDR3 length: 13; CDR3 protein: CASSSRLNNEQFF
V gene: TRBV6-1; J gene: TRBJ2-1; CDR3 length: 16; CDR3 protein: CASSELPSATYNEQFF
V gene: TRBV6-6; J gene: TRBJ1-1; CDR3 length: 14; CDR3 protein: CASSQLDDSTEAFF
V gene: TRBV14; J gene: TRBJ2-1; CDR3 length: 15; CDR3 protein: CASRASGRNYNEQFF
V gene: TRBV27; J gene: TRBJ2-4; CDR3 length: 15; CDR3 protein: CASAPLGLAKNIQYF
V gene: TRBV6-5; J gene: TRBJ2-1; CDR3 length: 14; CDR3 protein: CASSYGLDPNEQFF
V gene: TRBV11-2; J gene: TRBJ1-5; CDR3 length: 13; CDR3 protein: CASSRLSNQPQHF
V gene: TRBV5-4; J gene: TRBJ2-5; CDR3 length: 16; CDR3 protein: CASSLMVIWGGETQYF
V gene: TRBV2; J gene: TRBJ1-3; CDR3 length: 14; CDR3 protein: CASGRDFSGNTIYF